What follows are 18 T cell receptor beta chains derived from one specimen sequenced in a study of cytomegalovirus exposure and HLA in healthy donors (dated by TCRdb to about 2017). The library came from the immunoSEQ multiplex PCR assay. For the multiplex PCR, a mixture combining 60 forward primers for TCR Vbeta segments and 13 reverse primers for TCR Jbeta segments was used. This is the immuneACCESS table as TCRdb keeps it, with only in-frame sequences that have V and J called. A part of the clones is gone; compared with another copy, unresolved V genes explain less than half, and the rest is unexplained. This sample is represented by 95,000 to 150,000 clones; around 74% of them were singletons. 30% of the sample is held by the ten biggest clonotypes. Sequenced: PBMCs. Source of these receptors: a man aged 55 to 70 in good health and CMV-seropositive.

The chain employs TRBV27 and TRBJ2-6, with 11 bases matching TRBD2. The CDR3 contains 16 residues. Germline-derived CDR1 and CDR2 are MNHEY and SMNVEV (reference sequence). V was clipped by 10 bases and J by 0 bases; unmatched bases: 5. The CDR3 bases are TGTGCCACCCACCTAGCGGGGGGCTCTGGGGCCAACGTCCTGACTTTC. Its translation: CATHLAGGSGANVLTF.

A few counts support this clone. The genes are TRBV6-5 and TRBJ2-7; the match to TRBD2 covers 11 bases. With 6 bases clipped from V and 1 base from J, the junction kept 2 bases outside the gene matches. This CDR3 contains 14 residues. Germline lookup yields CDR1 MNHEY and CDR2 SVGAGI. CDR3 bases: TGTGCCAGCAGGCCTAGCGGGAGGTCCTACGAGCAGTACTTC. Translation gives CASRPSGRSYEQYF.

The chain is built from TRBV7-2 and TRBJ2-7, with D maybe TRBD2 (5 bases). This CDR3 spans 13 amino acids. V lost 5 bases, J lost 5 bases, and 13 bases lay in between. Germline V lookup: CDR1 SGHTA, CDR2 FQGNSA. CDR3 region: CASSRLPGDEQYF. The CDR3, as DNA: TGTGCCAGCAGCCGATTGCCCGGGGACGAGCAGTACTTC.

This clone was detected only a few times. The chain links TRBV7-9 to TRBJ1-3; TRBD1 is a possible D gene (6 bases). The CDR3 spans 16 residues. The V end lost 5 bases, the J end lost 0 bases, and 14 bases lay between the germline ends. Germline CDR1 is SEHNR and CDR2 is FQNEAQ (reference sequence). The CDR3 bases are TGTGCCAGCAGCCCTTCGACAGGTTTCTCTGGAAACACCATATATTTT. Protein product: CASSPSTGFSGNTIYF.

CDR3 coding DNA: TGCAGCGTTGAACAGGGGGACTATGGCTACACCTTC. Protein sequence: CSVEQGDYGYTF. This chain connects TRBV29-1 to TRBJ1-2, with 7 bases fitting TRBD1. The CDR3 extends over 12 amino acids. Germline values: CDR1 SQVTM, CDR2 ANQGSEA. V gave up 2 bases and J gave up 3 bases; unmatched junction bases: 0.

This chain joins TRBV30 and TRBJ1-6; D perhaps matches TRBD1 (5 bases). The CDR3 loop spans 13 amino acids. CDR1 and CDR2 from the germline V gene are GTSNPN and SVGIG (reference sequence). The V end was cut by 5 bases, the J end by 10 bases, with 15 bases between. The DNA of the CDR3 is TGTGCCTGGTGCCTCGGGGGAATCTCACCCCTCCACTTT. Translated, it gives CAWCLGGISPLHF.

This chain connects TRBV6-4 to TRBJ2-1; maybe TRBD2 (6 bases). The CDR3 contains 13 residues. Germline CDR1 and CDR2: MRHNA and SNTAGT. Trimming took off 6 bases at V and 8 bases at J, with 14 bases between the two ends. CDR3 loop: CASSSLGEDEQFF. The CDR3 DNA is TGTGCCAGCAGCTCCTTAGGGGAGGATGAGCAGTTCTTC.

The rearrangement links TRBV30 to TRBJ2-3; 10 bases map to TRBD2. The CDR3 loop spans 14 amino acids. Germline values: CDR1 GTSNPN, CDR2 SVGIG (reference sequence). V was pared by 8 bases and J by 0 bases, with 5 bases of the junction left unmatched. The CDR3, as DNA: TGTGCCCGCGAGCGGGAGGGGAGCACAGATACGCAGTATTTT. It codes for CAREREGSTDTQYF.

The count of this clone is one. This chain uses TRBV7-2 with TRBJ1-2, with TRBD1 matching over 9 bases. V dropped 4 bases and J dropped 7; count of bases not matched to a gene: 10. The CDR3 has 15 residues. Germline lookup yields CDR1 SGHTA and CDR2 FQGNSA. CDR3 loop: CASSSWTGDLFGYTF. CDR3 nucleotide sequence: TGTGCCAGCAGCTCATGGACAGGGGACCTCTTTGGCTACACCTTC.

The V and J genes are TRBV5-6 and TRBJ2-7, with 8 bases lining up with TRBD1. The germline V gene has CDR1 SGHDT and CDR2 YYEEEE. The CDR3 runs to 15 residues. J was trimmed by 2 bases and V by 0 bases; bases with no gene match: 4. CDR3 residues: CASSLVPGQAYEQYF. The DNA for the CDR3 is TGTGCCAGCAGCTTGGTCCCGGGACAGGCCTACGAGCAGTACTTC.

The chain joins TRBV10-2 to TRBJ2-3, with 7 bases identical to TRBD1. Per the germline V gene, CDR1 is WSHSY and CDR2 is SAAADI. This CDR3 has 15 residues. V lost 5 bases and J lost 3; bases outside the gene matches: 8. Here the CDR3 DNA reads TGCGCCAGCAGTCCTGGGACAGCTAGAACAGATACGCAGTATTTT. It translates to CASSPGTARTDTQYF.

This chain joins TRBV6-1 and TRBJ1-6, with D perhaps matching TRBD1 (6 bases). The V and J ends lost 3 bases and 5 bases respectively, with 11 bases between them. Germline lookup yields CDR1 MNHNS and CDR2 SASEGT. The CDR3 is 15 amino acids. CDR3: CASSDARGNNSPLHF. CDR3 coding DNA: TGTGCCAGCAGTGATGCCAGGGGTAATAATTCACCCCTCCACTTT.

The chain combines TRBV5-1 with TRBJ1-2; TRBD1 agrees at 8 bases. CDR3 length: 15 residues. The germline CDR1 and CDR2 sequences are SGHRS and YFSETQ. Losses at the gene ends were 4 bases for V and 4 bases for J; bases not matched to a gene: 9. Here the CDR3 DNA reads TGCGCCAGCAGCCACGACAGGGGCGCGGGCTATGGCTACACCTTC. Protein sequence: CASSHDRGAGYGYTF.

This sequence joins TRBV4-2 and TRBJ2-3, with TRBD2 matching 11 bases. V trimming: 0 bases; J trimming: 2 bases; junction bases outside the gene matches: 7. Germline CDR1 reads LGHNA; CDR2 reads YNFKEQ. CDR3 length equals 18 residues. The CDR3 DNA reads TGTGCCAGCAGCCAAGATCCTGCTAGCGGGGGGTACACAGATACGCAGTATTTT. Translated, it gives CASSQDPASGGYTDTQYF.

The chain uses TRBV29-1 and TRBJ2-3; 11 bases line up with TRBD2. The V gene's germline CDR1 is SQVTM and CDR2 ANQGSEA. The CDR3 extends over 14 amino acids. V was clipped by 4 bases and J by 4 bases; unmatched bases: 4. The CDR3 sequence is CSVGVAGGPDTQYF. Written as DNA, the CDR3 is TGCAGCGTTGGGGTAGCGGGAGGGCCAGATACGCAGTATTTT.

This chain links TRBV28 with TRBJ2-3; D might be TRBD2 (5 bases). Trimming cost V 10 bases and J 0 bases, with 14 bases left between them. Germline-derived CDR1 and CDR2 are MDHEN and SYDVKM. The CDR3 length is 14 residues. The CDR3 DNA sequence: TGTGCCATCCAGCCACGGGGTAGCACAGATACGCAGTATTTT. Its translation is CAIQPRGSTDTQYF.

The rearrangement uses TRBV6-5 and TRBJ1-1; D unclear. This CDR3 comprises 13 residues. Germline V gene data show CDR1 as MNHEY and CDR2 as SVGAGI. V lost 4 bases and J lost 10, with 16 bases in between. CDR3 coding DNA: TGTGCCAGCAGTTTAACTTGGACTGTGGGAGCTTTCTTT. As protein: CASSLTWTVGAFF.

The gene calls are TRBV7-9 and TRBJ2-1; 7 bases line up with TRBD1. Germline V lookup: CDR1 SEHNR, CDR2 FQNEAQ (reference sequence). V was pared by 10 bases and J by 0 bases, with 6 bases of the junction left unmatched. This CDR3 has 14 residues. The CDR3 protein is CATPWDSSYNEQFF. In DNA, the CDR3 is TGTGCCACCCCTTGGGACAGCTCCTACAATGAGCAGTTCTTC. Using reference TRBV7-9 and TRBJ2-1 for the parts outside the CDR3, the full variable domain is DTGVSQNPRHKITKRGQNVTFRCDPISEHNRLYWYRQTLGQGPEFLTYFQNEAQLEKSRLLSDRFSAERPKGSFSTLEIQRTEQGDSAMYLCATPWDSSYNEQFFGPGTRLTVL.